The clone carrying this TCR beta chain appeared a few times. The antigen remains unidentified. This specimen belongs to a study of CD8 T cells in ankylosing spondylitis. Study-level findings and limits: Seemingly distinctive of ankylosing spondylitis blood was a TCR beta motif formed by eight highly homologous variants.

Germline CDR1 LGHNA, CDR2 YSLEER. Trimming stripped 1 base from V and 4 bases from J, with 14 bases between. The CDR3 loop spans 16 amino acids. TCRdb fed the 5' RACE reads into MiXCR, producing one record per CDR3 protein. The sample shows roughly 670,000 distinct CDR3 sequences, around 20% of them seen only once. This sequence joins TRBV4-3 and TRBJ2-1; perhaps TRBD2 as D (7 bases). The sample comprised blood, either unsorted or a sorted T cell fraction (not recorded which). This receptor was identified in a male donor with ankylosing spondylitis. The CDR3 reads CASSQVLGGEYNEQFF. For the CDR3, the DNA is TGCGCCAGCAGCCAAGTGTTAGGGGGGGAATACAATGAGCAGTTCTTC.